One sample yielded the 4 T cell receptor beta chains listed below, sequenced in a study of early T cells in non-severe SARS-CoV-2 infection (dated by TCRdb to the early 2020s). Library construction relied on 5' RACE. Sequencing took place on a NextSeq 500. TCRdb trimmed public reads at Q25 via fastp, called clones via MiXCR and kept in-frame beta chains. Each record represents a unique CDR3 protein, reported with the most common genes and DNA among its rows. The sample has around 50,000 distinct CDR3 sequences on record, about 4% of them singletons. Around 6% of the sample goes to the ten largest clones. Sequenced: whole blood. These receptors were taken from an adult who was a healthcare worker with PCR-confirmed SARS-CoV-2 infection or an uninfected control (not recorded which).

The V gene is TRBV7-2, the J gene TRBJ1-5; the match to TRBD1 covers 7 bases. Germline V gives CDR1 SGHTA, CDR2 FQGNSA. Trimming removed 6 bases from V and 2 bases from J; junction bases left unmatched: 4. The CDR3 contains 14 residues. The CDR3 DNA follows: TGTGCCAGCAGACAAACAGGGGGCAATCAGCCCCAGCATTTT. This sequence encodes CASRQTGGNQPQHF.

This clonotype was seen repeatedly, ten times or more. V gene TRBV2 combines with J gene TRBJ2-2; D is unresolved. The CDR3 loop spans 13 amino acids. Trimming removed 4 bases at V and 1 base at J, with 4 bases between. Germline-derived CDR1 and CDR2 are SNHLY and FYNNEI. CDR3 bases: TGTGCCAGCAGTGTTCAGAACACCGGGGAGCTGTTTTTT. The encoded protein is CASSVQNTGELFF.

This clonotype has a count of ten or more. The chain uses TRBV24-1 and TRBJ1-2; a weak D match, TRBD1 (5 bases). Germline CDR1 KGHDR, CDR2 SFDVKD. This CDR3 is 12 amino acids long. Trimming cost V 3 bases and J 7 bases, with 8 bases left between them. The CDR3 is CATSDRGVGYTF. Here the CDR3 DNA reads TGTGCCACCAGTGATCGAGGGGTTGGCTACACCTTC.

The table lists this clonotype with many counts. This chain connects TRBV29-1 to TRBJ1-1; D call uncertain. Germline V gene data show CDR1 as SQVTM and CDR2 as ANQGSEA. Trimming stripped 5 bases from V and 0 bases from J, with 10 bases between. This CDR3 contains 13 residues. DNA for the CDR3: TGCAGCGTTTCCAACACAATGAACACTGAAGCTTTCTTT. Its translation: CSVSNTMNTEAFF.